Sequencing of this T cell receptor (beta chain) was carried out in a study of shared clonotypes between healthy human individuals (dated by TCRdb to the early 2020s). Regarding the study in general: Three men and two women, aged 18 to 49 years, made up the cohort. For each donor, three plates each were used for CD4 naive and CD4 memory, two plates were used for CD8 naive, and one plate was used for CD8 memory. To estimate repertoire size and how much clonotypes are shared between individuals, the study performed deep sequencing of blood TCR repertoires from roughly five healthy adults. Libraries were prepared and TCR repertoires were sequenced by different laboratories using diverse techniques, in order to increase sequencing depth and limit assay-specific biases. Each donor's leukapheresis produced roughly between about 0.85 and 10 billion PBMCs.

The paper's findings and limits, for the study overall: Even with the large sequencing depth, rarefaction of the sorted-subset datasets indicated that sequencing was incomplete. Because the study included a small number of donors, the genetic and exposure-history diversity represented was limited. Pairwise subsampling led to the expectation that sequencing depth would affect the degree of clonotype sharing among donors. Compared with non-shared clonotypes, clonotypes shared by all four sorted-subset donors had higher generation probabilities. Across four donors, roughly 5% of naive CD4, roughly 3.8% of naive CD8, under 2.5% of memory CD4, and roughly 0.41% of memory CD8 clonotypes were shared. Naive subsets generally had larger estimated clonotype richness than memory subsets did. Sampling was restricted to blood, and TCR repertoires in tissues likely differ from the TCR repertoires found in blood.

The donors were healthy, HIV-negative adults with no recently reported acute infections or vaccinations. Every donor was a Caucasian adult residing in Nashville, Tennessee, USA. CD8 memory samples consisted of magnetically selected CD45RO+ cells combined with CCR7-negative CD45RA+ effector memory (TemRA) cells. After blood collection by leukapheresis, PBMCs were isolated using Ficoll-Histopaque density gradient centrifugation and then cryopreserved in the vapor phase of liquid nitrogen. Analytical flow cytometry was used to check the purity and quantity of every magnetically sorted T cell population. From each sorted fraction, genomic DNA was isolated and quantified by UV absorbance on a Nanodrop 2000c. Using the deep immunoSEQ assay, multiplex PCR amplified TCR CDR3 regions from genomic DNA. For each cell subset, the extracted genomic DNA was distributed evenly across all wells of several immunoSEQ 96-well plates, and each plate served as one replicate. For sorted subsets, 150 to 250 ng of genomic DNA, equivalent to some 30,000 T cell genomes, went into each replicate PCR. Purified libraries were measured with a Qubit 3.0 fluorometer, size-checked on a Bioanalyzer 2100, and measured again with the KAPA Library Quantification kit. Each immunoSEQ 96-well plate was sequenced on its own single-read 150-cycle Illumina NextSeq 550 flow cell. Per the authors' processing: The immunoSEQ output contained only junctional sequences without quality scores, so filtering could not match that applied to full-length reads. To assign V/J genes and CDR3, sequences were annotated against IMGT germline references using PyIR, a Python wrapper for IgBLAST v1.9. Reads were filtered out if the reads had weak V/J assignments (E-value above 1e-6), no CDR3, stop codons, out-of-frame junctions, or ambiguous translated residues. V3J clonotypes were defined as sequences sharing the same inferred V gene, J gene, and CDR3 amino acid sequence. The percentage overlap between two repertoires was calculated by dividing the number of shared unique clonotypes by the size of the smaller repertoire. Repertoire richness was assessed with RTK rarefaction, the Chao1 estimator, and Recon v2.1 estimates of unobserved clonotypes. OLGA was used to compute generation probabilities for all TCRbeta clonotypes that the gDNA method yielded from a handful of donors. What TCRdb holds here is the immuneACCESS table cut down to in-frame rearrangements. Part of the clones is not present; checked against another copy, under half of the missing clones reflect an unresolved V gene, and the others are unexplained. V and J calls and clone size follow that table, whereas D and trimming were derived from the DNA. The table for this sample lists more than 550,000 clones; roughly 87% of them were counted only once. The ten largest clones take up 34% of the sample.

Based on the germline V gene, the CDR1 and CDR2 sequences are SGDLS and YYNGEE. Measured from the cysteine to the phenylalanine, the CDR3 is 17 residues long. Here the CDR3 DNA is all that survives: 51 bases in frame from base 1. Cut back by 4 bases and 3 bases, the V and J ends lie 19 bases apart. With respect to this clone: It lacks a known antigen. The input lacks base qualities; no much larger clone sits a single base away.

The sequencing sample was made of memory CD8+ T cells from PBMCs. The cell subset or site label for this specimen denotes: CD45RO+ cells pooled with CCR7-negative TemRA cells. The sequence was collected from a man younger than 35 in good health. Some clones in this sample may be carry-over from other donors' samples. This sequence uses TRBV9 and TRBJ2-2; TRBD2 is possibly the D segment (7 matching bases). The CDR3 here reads CASSPGRGKRDTGELFF. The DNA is TGTGCCAGCAGCCCAGGGAGGGGGAAACGCGACACCGGGGAGCTGTTTTTT.